This TCR beta chain was captured by sequencing in a study of human T cells and chemical hapten exposure. Study context: Per-sample variation in TCR yield stemmed mainly from small pooled library volume differences. General study findings and limits: Significantly greater numbers of large CDR3 similarity clusters came from expanded TCRs than from controls.

Individual cDNA molecules in this library carried unique molecular identifiers. TCRdb re-called the RACE reads through MiXCR, storing one row per CDR3 protein. The repertoire holds 240,000 or so distinct CDR3 sequences, with approximately 8.6% as singletons. Worth noting for this clonotype: Antigen specificity is unknown.

Trimming took 2 bases from V and 7 from J, leaving 12 bases between them. CDR1 LGHDT and CDR2 YNNKEL come from the germline V gene (reference sequence). This CDR3 region has 13 residues. The time point: pre-sensitization, week 0. Treatment described: therapeutic diphenylcyclopropenone sensitization with weekly scalp DPC. Blood collection took place prior to placing each patch test. The sequences come from whole blood, collected in connection with sensitization to the hapten diphenylcyclopropenone (DPC). The chain has TRBV3-1 and TRBJ2-7; D might be TRBD2 (5 bases). The receptor was derived from a woman aged 40 to 50 with alopecia areata. Some clones in this sample may be carry-over from other donors' samples. The CDR3 DNA follows: TGTGCCAGCAGCCAAATCTCCTCGGGGGAGCAGTACTTC. It is translated as CASSQISSGEQYF.